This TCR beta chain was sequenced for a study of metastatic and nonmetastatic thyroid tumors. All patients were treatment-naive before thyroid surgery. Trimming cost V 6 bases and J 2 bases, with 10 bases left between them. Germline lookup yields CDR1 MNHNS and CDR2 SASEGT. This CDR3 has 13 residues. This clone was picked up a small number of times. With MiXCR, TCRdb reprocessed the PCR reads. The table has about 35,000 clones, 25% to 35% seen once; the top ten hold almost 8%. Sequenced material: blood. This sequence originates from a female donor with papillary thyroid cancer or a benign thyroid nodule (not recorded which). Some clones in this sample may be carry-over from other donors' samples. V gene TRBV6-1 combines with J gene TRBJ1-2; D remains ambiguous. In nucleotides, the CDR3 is TGTGCCAGCAGGGCAACAGCGAACTATGGCTACACCTTC. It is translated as CASRATANYGYTF.